A single sample gave rise to the 3 T cell receptor beta chains below, sequenced in a study of T cell responses to AZD1222 COVID-19 vaccine. Produced via immunoSEQ multiplex PCR; TCRdb's table is partial and in-frame only. The table has about 75,000 clones, about 91% seen once. Specimen: peripheral blood, collected 28 days after the second dose of the MenACWY control vaccine. The receptors originated from an adult who received the MenACWY meningococcal vaccine as a control.

This clone was seen only once. The rearrangement joins TRBV6-6 to TRBJ2-7, with a possible D match to TRBD1 (5 bases). Trimming removed 6 bases at V and 5 bases at J, with 20 bases between. The CDR3 covers 15 residues. From germline, CDR1 is MNHNY and CDR2 SVGAGI (reference sequence). CDR3 sequence (DNA): TGTGCCAGCAGGGGGTCAGGGTATCGCCTCGACGAGCAGTACTTC. Translating gives CASRGSGYRLDEQYF.

The chain carries TRBV6-1 and TRBJ1-3; no firm D call. V was shortened by 0 bases and J by 0 bases, with 3 bases between the two germline ends. Germline V lookup: CDR1 MNHNS, CDR2 SASEGT. CDR3 length: 14 amino acids. The CDR3 DNA sequence: TGTGCCAGCAGTGAAGCATACTCTGGAAACACCATATATTTT. Protein: CASSEAYSGNTIYF.

This chain uses TRBV28 with TRBJ1-2; no firm D call. Germline V lookup: CDR1 MDHEN, CDR2 SYDVKM. This CDR3 region has 16 residues. V was trimmed by 2 bases and J by 4 bases, leaving 17 bases between them. CDR3 region: CASSLSSGVYTYGYTF. CDR3 DNA: TGTGCCAGCAGTTTAAGTTCCGGGGTCTACACCTATGGCTACACCTTC.